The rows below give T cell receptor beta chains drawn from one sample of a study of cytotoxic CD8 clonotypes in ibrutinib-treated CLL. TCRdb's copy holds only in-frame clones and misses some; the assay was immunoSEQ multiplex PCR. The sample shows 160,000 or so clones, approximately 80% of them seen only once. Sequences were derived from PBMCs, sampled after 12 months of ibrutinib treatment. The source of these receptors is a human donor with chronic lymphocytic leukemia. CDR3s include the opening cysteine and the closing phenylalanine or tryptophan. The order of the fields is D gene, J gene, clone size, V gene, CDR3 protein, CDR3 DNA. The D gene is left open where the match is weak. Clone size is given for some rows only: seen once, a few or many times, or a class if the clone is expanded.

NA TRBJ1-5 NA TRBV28 CASTYSSNQPQHF TGTGCCAGCACATACAGTAGCAATCAGCCCCAGCATTTT
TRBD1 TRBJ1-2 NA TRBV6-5 CASSPRQGQRGGYTF TGTGCCAGCAGCCCTAGACAGGGGCAAAGGGGTGGCTACACCTTC
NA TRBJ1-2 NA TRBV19 CASEQGGGYTF TGTGCCAGTGAGCAGGGTGGTGGCTACACCTTC
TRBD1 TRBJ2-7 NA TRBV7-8 CASREGSWDRGQEQYF TGTGCCAGCAGAGAGGGATCTTGGGACAGGGGGCAGGAGCAGTACTTC
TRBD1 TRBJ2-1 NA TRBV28 CASSAWTGQSYNEQFF TGTGCCAGCAGTGCATGGACAGGGCAATCCTACAATGAGCAGTTCTTC
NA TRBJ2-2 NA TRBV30 CAWSVSPIGTGELFF TGTGCCTGGAGTGTCAGCCCCATAGGGACCGGGGAGCTGTTTTTT
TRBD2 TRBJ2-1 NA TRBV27 CASSLAGVTNEQFF TGTGCCAGCAGTTTAGCGGGAGTTACTAATGAGCAGTTCTTC
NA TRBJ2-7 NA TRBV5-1 CASSLGPVTYEQYF TGCGCCAGCAGCTTGGGACCCGTGACCTACGAGCAGTACTTC
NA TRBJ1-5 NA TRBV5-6 CASTVSGRDNQPQHF TGTGCCAGCACGGTTTCAGGAAGGGACAATCAGCCCCAGCATTTT
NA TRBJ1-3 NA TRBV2 CASRPGLDTIYF TGTGCCAGCCGGCCGGGGTTGGACACCATATATTTT
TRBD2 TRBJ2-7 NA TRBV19 CASRPGLADFYEQYF TGTGCCAGCAGACCGGGACTAGCGGACTTTTACGAGCAGTACTTC
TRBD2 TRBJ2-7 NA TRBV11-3 CASSHQGTSGLPTRQYF TGTGCCAGCAGCCATCAAGGGACTAGCGGGTTACCTACGAGGCAGTACTTC
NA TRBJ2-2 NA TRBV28 CASTSSRVANTGELFF TGTGCCAGCACCTCCTCTCGTGTGGCGAACACCGGGGAGCTGTTTTTT
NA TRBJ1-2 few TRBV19 CASSIRDTDGYTF TGTGCCAGTAGTATCCGGGACACGGATGGCTACACCTTC
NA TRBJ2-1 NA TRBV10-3 CAISEPRRGYNEQFF TGTGCCATCAGTGAGCCGCGTCGGGGCTACAATGAGCAGTTCTTC
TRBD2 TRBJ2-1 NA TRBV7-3 CASSPYAGGPVGEQFF TGTGCCAGCAGCCCCTATGCGGGAGGGCCCGTTGGTGAGCAGTTCTTC
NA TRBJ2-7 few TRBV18 CASSPPYSYEQYF TGTGCCAGCTCACCACCGTACTCCTACGAGCAGTACTTC
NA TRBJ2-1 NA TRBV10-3 CAISERGGPINEQFF TGTGCCATCAGTGAACGGGGCGGCCCGATCAATGAGCAGTTCTTC
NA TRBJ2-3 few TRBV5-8 CASSSILGRGDTQYF TGTGCCAGCAGCTCAATCTTGGGACGCGGAGATACGCAGTATTTT
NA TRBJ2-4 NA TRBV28 CASSYQGALAKNIQYF TGTGCCAGCAGCTACCAAGGGGCCCTAGCCAAAAACATTCAGTACTTC
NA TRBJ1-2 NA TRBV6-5 CASSYSDVGYYGYTF TGTGCCAGCAGTTACTCGGACGTGGGTTACTATGGCTACACCTTC
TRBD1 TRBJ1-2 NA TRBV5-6 CASSLGDRNYGYTF TGTGCCAGCAGCTTGGGGGACAGAAACTATGGCTACACCTTC
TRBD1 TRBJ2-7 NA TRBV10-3 CAISDGQGIYEQYF TGTGCCATCAGTGACGGACAGGGCATCTACGAGCAGTACTTC
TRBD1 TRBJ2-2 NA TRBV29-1 CSVDRGRTGELFF TGCAGCGTTGACAGGGGGCGCACCGGGGAGCTGTTTTTT
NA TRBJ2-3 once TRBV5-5 CASSLVAGFTDTQYF TGTGCCAGCAGCTTGGTCGCAGGATTCACAGATACGCAGTATTTT
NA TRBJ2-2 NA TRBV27 CASSLSWLGVGTGELFF TGTGCCAGCAGTTTATCGTGGCTAGGTGTGGGCACCGGGGAGCTGTTTTTT
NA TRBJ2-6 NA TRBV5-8 CASSFEGSGANVLTF TGTGCCAGCAGCTTCGAGGGTTCCGGGGCCAACGTCCTGACTTTC
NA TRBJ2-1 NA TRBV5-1 CASSVPSDNEQFF TGCGCCAGCAGCGTGCCAAGCGACAATGAGCAGTTCTTC
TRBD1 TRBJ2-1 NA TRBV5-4 CASSGGQAYNEQFF TGTGCCAGCAGCGGGGGACAGGCCTACAATGAGCAGTTCTTC
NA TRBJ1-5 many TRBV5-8 CASSLDRNQPQHF TGTGCCAGCAGCTTGGACCGCAATCAGCCCCAGCATTTT
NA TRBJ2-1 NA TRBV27 CASSLVAGSSYNEQFF TGTGCCAGCAGTTTAGTGGCGGGAAGCTCCTACAATGAGCAGTTCTTC
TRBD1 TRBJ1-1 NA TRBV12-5 CASAGTANTEAFF TGTGCTAGTGCCGGGACAGCCAACACTGAAGCTTTCTTT
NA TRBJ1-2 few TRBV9 CASSGDTSYYGYTF TGTGCCAGCAGCGGGGACACTAGCTACTATGGCTACACCTTC
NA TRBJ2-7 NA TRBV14 CASSQFAYEQYF TGTGCCAGCAGCCAATTTGCTTACGAGCAGTACTTC
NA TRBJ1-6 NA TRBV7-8 CASSQRTGNNSPLHF TGTGCCAGCAGCCAGAGGACGGGCAATAATTCACCCCTCCACTTT
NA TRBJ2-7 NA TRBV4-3 CASSQEPGTSYEQYF TGCGCCAGCAGCCAAGAACCAGGGACCAGCTACGAGCAGTACTTC
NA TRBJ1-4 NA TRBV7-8 CASSLGQHNEKLFF TGTGCCAGCAGCTTAGGGCAGCATAATGAAAAACTGTTTTTT
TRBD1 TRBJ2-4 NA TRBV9 CASSSGQGLTKNIQYF TGTGCCAGCAGCTCCGGACAGGGGTTAACCAAAAACATTCAGTACTTC
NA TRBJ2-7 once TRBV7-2 CASSLGPPRGEQYF TGTGCCAGCAGCCTAGGCCCCCCTAGGGGCGAGCAGTACTTC
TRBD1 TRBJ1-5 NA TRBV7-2 CASSYDRGSNQPQHF TGTGCCAGCAGTTACGACAGGGGTAGCAATCAGCCCCAGCATTTT
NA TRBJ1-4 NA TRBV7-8 CASSPRQVFNEKLFF TGTGCCAGCAGCCCCCGACAGGTTTTTAATGAAAAACTGTTTTTT
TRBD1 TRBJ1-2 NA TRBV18 CASSTDRVGYTF TGTGCCAGCTCCACGGACAGGGTGGGCTACACCTTC
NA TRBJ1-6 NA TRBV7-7 CASSLVQGANLPGSPLHF TGTGCCAGCAGCTTAGTTCAGGGCGCTAACCTCCCGGGTTCACCCCTCCACTTT
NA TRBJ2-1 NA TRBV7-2 CASSSPGRHLGGEQFF TGTGCCAGCAGCAGCCCGGGACGTCACCTTGGGGGTGAGCAGTTCTTC
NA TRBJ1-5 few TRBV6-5 CASSRDADRPPQHF TGTGCCAGCAGTAGAGACGCAGACAGGCCGCCCCAGCATTTT
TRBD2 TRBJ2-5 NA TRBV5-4 CASSLDPLRGGRETQYF TGTGCCAGCAGCTTGGACCCTCTACGGGGGGGGAGGGAGACCCAGTACTTC
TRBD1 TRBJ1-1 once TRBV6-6 CASSYLRDREVGAFF TGTGCCAGCAGTTACCTCCGGGACAGGGAAGTGGGTGCTTTCTTT
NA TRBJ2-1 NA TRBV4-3 CASSQAPLPLGEQFF TGCGCCAGCAGCCAAGCCCCTTTGCCTCTAGGTGAGCAGTTCTTC
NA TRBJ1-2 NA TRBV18 CASSPEPDSFYGYTF TGTGCCAGCTCACCGGAGCCAGACAGTTTCTATGGCTACACCTTC
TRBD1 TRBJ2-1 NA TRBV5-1 CATKGDSVRNEQFF TGCGCCACCAAGGGGGACAGTGTACGGAATGAGCAGTTCTTC
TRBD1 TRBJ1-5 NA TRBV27 CASSPTRGRTGYSNQPQHF TGTGCCAGCAGCCCCACTAGAGGCCGGACAGGGTATAGCAATCAGCCCCAGCATTTT
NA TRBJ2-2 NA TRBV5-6 CASSPQRGGTGELFF TGTGCCAGCAGCCCTCAAAGGGGGGGAACCGGGGAGCTGTTTTTT
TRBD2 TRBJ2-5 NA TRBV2 CASSEGTSGIRETQYF TGTGCCAGCAGTGAGGGGACTAGCGGTATTCGAGAGACCCAGTACTTC
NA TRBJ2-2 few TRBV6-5 CASTLRERPGELFF TGTGCCAGCACGTTAAGGGAAAGGCCCGGGGAGCTGTTTTTT
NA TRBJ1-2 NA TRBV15 CATSREYNYGYTF TGTGCCACCAGCAGAGAGTATAACTATGGCTACACCTTC